This T cell receptor (beta chain) was recovered during a study of shared clonotypes between healthy human individuals (TCRdb year 2020). With regard to the full study: The cohort included three men and a couple of women between 18 and 49 years of age. To estimate repertoire size and how much clonotype sharing occurs between individuals, the study deeply sequenced the blood TCR repertoires of a handful of healthy adults. Libraries were prepared and TCR repertoires were sequenced by different laboratories using diverse techniques, in order to increase sequencing depth and limit assay-specific biases. Leukapheresis yielded between about 0.85 and 10 billion PBMCs per donor. The paper's findings and limits, for the study overall: Pairwise subsampling indicated that sequencing depth was expected to affect the degree of clonotype sharing among donors. Sampling was limited to blood, and TCR repertoires in tissue likely differ from TCR repertoires in blood. Because the study included a small number of donors, the genetic and exposure-history diversity represented was limited.

Using the deep immunoSEQ assay, multiplex PCR amplified TCR CDR3 regions from genomic DNA. For each cell subset, the extracted genomic DNA was distributed evenly across all wells of several immunoSEQ 96-well plates, and each plate served as one replicate. For unsorted PBMC, each replicate PCR was loaded with approximately 320 ng genomic DNA, equivalent to tens of thousands of T cell genomes. Unsorted PBMC genomic DNA was sequenced across ten immunoSEQ deep assay plates. The purified libraries were quantified using a Qubit 3.0 fluorometer, sized with a Bioanalyzer 2100, and then quantified again using the KAPA Library Quantification kit. Each immunoSEQ 96-well plate was sequenced on its own single-read 150-cycle Illumina NextSeq 550 flow cell. For the original study's pipeline: Because the immunoSEQ output included only junctional sequences and no quality scores, the filtering could not be the same as the filtering used for full-length reads. To assign V/J genes and CDR3, sequences were annotated using PyIR, a Python wrapper for IgBLAST v1.9, with IMGT germline references. Reads were removed for weak V/J assignments (E-value above 1e-6), missing CDR3, stop codons, out-of-frame junctions, or ambiguous translated residues. V3J clonotypes were defined as sequences sharing an identical inferred V gene, J gene, and CDR3 amino acid sequence. Percentage overlap between repertoires was computed as shared unique clonotypes divided by the size of the smaller repertoire. Repertoire richness was assessed with RTK rarefaction, the Chao1 estimator, and Recon v2.1 estimates of unobserved clonotypes. The clones in this table, taken by TCRdb from immuneACCESS, are in-frame only. Not every clone is retained; where verified, under half of the shortfall comes from an unresolved V gene, and the cause of the rest is unknown. V and J calls and clone size are given by that table; D and trimming were obtained from the DNA. This sample comprises 470,000 or so clones, around four fifths of them detected only once. The top ten constitute about 12% of the sample.

As concerns this clone: No cognate antigen has been identified for it. It has no much larger one-base neighbor in the sample; base qualities were not kept.

Reading the germline V gene gives CDR1 SGHRS and CDR2 YFSETQ. Trimming takes 6 bases from V and 1 base from J, and the germline ends sit 20 bases apart. The CDR3 holds 18 amino acids from the cysteine to the phenylalanine. Here the CDR3 DNA is all that survives: 54 bases in frame from base 1. The donors were healthy, HIV-negative adults with no recently reported acute infections or vaccinations. Every donor was a Caucasian adult residing in Nashville, Tennessee, USA. In the unsorted samples, 85 million to 100 million PBMCs were counted, and genomic DNA was extracted using the QIAamp DNA Blood Mini kit. After blood collection by leukapheresis, PBMCs were isolated using Ficoll-Histopaque density gradient centrifugation and then cryopreserved in the vapor phase of liquid nitrogen.

Sequenced: PBMCs. This TCR derives from a middle-aged woman in good health. Some clones in this sample may be carry-over from other donors' samples. This chain joins TRBV5-1 to TRBJ2-6, and perhaps TRBD1 as D gene, on 5 matching bases. The DNA reads TGCGCCAGCACCCTGGCAAGGGGTGGTGGGTCTGGGGCCAACGTCCTGACTTTC. It encodes CASTLARGGGSGANVLTF.